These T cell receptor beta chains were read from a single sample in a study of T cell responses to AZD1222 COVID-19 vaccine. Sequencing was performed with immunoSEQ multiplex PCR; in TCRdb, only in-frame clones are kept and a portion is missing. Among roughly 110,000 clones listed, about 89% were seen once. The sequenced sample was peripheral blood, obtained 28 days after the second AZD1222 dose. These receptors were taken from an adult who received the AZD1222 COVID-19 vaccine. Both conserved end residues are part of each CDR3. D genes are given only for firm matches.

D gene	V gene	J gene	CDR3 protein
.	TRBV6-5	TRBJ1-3	CASSYRATSGNTIYF
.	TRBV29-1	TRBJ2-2	CSVRQNTGELFF
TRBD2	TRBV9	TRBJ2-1	CASSVTSGANEQFF
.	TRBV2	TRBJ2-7	CASSEGGTYEQYF
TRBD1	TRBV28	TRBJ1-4	CASSPDRAGVEKLFF
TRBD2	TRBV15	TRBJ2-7	CATSRVTSPSYEQYF
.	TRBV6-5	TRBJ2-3	CASLLRLFGTDTQYF
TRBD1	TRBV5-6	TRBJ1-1	CASSLDRVNTEAFF
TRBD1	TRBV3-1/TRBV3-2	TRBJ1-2	CASSQVEGAHYGYTF
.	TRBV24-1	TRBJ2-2	CATSEYTGELFF
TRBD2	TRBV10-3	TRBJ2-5	CAISENGRASETQYF
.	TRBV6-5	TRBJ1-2	CASSYSHPELYGYTF
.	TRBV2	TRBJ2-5	CASSEGTVEETQYF
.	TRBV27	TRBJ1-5	CASSLTYRGANQPQHF
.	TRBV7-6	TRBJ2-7	CASSARQVTEQYF
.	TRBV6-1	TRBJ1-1	CASSAPFLRVDTEAFF
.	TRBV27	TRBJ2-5	CASSPTPGLLGETQYF
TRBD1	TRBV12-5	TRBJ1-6	CASGLATGQGLVSPLHF
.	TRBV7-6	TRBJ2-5	CASSLVGEETQYF
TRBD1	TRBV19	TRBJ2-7	CASSRQGQLYEQYF
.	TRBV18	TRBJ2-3	CASSPTGQNTDTQYF
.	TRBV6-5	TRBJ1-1	CASSYYRVRNTEAFF
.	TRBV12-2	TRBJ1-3	CASREGQGKYNRNTIYF
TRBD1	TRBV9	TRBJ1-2	CASSVSRDRGLSSYGYTF
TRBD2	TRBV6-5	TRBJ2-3	CASSYGTRRNTQYF
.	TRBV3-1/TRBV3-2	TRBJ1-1	CASSHAGRENTEAFF
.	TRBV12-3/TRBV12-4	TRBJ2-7	CASSRSDKDEQYF
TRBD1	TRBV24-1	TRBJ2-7	CATSDFSGTVDSYEQYF
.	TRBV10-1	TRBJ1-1	CASSEAGADEAFF
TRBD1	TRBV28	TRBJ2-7	CASRTTGQTYEQYF
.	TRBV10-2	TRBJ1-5	CATQRPNQPQHF
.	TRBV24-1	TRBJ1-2	CATSVPGAGGYTF
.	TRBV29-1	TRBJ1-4	CSVREQGTNEKLFF
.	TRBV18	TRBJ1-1	CASSAGNTEAFF
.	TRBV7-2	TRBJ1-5	CASSSDRNQPQHF
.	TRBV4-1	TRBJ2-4	CASSQDQAALAKNIQYF
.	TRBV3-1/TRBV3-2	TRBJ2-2	CASSQPSANTGELFF
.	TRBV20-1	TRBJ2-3	CSARDVDTQYF
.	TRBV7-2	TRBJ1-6	CASSSPGKPAGSPLHF
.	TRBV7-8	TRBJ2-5	CASSEGGAQETQYF
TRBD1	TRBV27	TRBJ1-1	CASSRQGGPYTEAFF
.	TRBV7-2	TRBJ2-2	CASSLAGTLTGELFF
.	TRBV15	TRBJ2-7	CATSRGTEHEQYF
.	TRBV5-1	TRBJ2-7	CASSLAGRSEQYF
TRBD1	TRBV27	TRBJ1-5	CASSLWGQGVQPQHF
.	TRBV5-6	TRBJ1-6	CASSRDSSSYNSPLHF
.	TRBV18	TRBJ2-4	CASSPLFGGSDIQYF
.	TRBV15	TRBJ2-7	CATSRSQGNEQYF
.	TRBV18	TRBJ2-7	CASSPPGPEVEQYF
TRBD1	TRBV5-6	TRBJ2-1	CASSLVGTGTYNEQFF
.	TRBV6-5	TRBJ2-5	CASSPYEAETQYF
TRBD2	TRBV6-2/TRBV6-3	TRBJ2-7	CASSQGLAAVYEQYF
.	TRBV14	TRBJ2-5	CASSQGRFRGTQYF
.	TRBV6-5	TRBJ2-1	CASRYRPINNEQFF
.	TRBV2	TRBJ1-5	CASSELRGPYSNQPQHF